This entry concerns a single TCR beta chain. Germline CDR1 SGDLS, CDR2 YYNGEE. V trimming: 4 bases; J trimming: 2 bases; junction bases outside the gene matches: 6. The CDR3 spans 14 residues. The data belong to a study of identifying expanded T cells in peripheral blood. Using immunoSEQ multiplex PCR, the repertoire was profiled, and TCRdb retains in-frame clones only, with some absent. The sample carries more than 55,000 clones, 87% recorded once. The TCR comes from a person between 18 and 75 years old in good health. The chain uses TRBV9 and TRBJ2-7; TRBD2 matches at 7 bases. Sequencing was performed on blood. Written as DNA, the CDR3 is TGTGCCAGCAGCCCATCGGGAGGCGCCTACGAGCAGTACTTC. Encoded protein: CASSPSGGAYEQYF. Variable domain in full (rest from reference TRBV9 and TRBJ2-7): DSGVTQTPKHLITATGQRVTLRCSPRSGDLSVYWYQQSLDQGLQFLIQYYNGEERAKGNILERFSAQQFPDLHSELNLSSLELGDSALYFCASSPSGGAYEQYFGPGTRLTVT.